The clone carrying this TCR beta chain was counted only a few times. The target antigen is unknown. Deletions cut 3 bases from V and 4 bases from J, with 7 bases between. Germline V gives CDR1 LGHDT, CDR2 YNNKEL (reference sequence). The CDR3 extends over 13 amino acids. This specimen belongs to a study of CD8 T cells in ankylosing spondylitis. Study-wide results and caveats: A TCR beta motif of roughly 8 highly homologous variants seemed to mark ankylosing spondylitis blood. A CD8+ phenotype characterized the disease-linked clones, which were relatively rare in peripheral blood.

Using its own MiXCR run on the 5' RACE reads, TCRdb lists one record per CDR3 protein. The sample records hundreds of thousands of distinct CDR3 sequences, approximately 12% being singletons. The TCR was taken from a male donor with ankylosing spondylitis. The sequenced sample was blood, either unsorted or a sorted T cell fraction (not recorded which). The genes are TRBV3-1 and TRBJ2-4; D tentatively reads TRBD1 or TRBD2 (5 bases each). CDR3 in amino acids: CASSQGRKNIQYF. The CDR3 DNA reads as TGTGCCAGCAGCCAGGGACGGAAAAACATTCAGTACTTC.